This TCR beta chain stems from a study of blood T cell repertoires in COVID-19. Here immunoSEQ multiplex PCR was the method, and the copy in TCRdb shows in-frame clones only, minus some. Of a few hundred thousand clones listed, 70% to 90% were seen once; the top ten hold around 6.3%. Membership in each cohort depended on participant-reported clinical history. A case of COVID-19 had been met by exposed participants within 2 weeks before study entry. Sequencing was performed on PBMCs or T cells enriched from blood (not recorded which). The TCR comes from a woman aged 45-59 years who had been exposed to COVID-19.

CDR3 nucleotides: TGTGCCAGCGGAGGACGGACTAATGAAAAACTGTTTTTT. This sequence encodes CASGGRTNEKLFF. This sequence joins TRBV21-1 and TRBJ1-4. TRBV21-1 is deemed a pseudogene. The CDR3 loop spans 13 amino acids.